Detailed here is one T cell receptor beta chain. Antigen specificity is unknown. The data were produced by immunoSEQ multiplex PCR, yet TCRdb's version contains in-frame clones alone and is incomplete. The sample contains around 23,000 clones, 73% of which appear only once. This record belongs to a study of tumor-infiltrating lymphocytes in localized non-small cell lung cancer. General study points: Not all patients were TCR sequenced, owing to tissue quantity.

With 1 base clipped from V and 3 bases from J, the junction kept 11 bases outside the gene matches. Germline V lookup: CDR1 SGHAT, CDR2 FQNNGV. This CDR3 is built from 18 residues. Material for sequencing was lung tumor tissue. The clonotype was recovered from a human donor with non-small cell lung cancer. The chain links TRBV11-2 to TRBJ2-2; 7 nucleotides line up with TRBD2. CDR3: CASSLGEGVFAHTGELFF. In nucleotides, the CDR3 is TGTGCCAGCAGCTTAGGGGAGGGCGTTTTTGCCCACACCGGGGAGCTGTTTTTT.